These T cell receptor beta chains were read from a single sample in a study of T-cell memory formation after mild COVID-19. TCRdb itself ran the 5' RACE reads through MiXCR, one entry per CDR3 protein. This sample has 150,000 to 200,000 distinct CDR3 sequences, with more than 14% found just once. The sequenced sample consisted of PBMCs or a T cell subset sorted from them (not recorded which). All receptors come from an adult woman who had mild COVID-19 (a few samples of this study predate the infection). Cell type and time point are not known. Both conserved end residues are part of each CDR3. The D gene is left open where the match is weak. Only part of the rows carry a size: once, few, many, or a class if the clone is expanded.

>TRBV4-1|.|TRBJ1-2|.
TGCGCCAGCAGCCAAGTCGACAGACCCTATGGCTACACCTTC
CASSQVDRPYGYTF
>TRBV4-1|.|TRBJ1-2|.
TGCGCCAGCAGCCAAGAGCCTGCGAACTATGGCTACACCTTC
CASSQEPANYGYTF
>TRBV25-1|.|TRBJ2-7|TRBD2
TGTGCCACCCGGGGGGGGACGGGCTCCTACGAGCAGTACTTC
CATRGGTGSYEQYF
>TRBV7-8|.|TRBJ2-3|TRBD2
TGTGCCAGCAGCTTAGAGGGACTAGCGCATCATACGCAGTATTTT
CASSLEGLAHHTQYF
>TRBV29-1|.|TRBJ2-5|.
TGCAGCGTTGCCAAAGTGGAGACCCAGTACTTC
CSVAKVETQYF
>TRBV5-1|once|TRBJ2-2|TRBD2
TGCGCCAGCAGCTCCTACTCTAGCGGGGGGACCGGGGAGCTGTTTTTT
CASSSYSSGGTGELFF
>TRBV7-6|.|TRBJ1-2|.
TGTGCCAGCAGCTTAGTTGTTATGGATGGGGTCAGCGCCGATCACTATGGCTACACCTTC
CASSLVVMDGVSADHYGYTF
>TRBV18|few|TRBJ2-1|TRBD2
TGTGCCAGCTCAATCTTAGCGGGAGGTAGTAATGAGCAGTTCTTC
CASSILAGGSNEQFF
>TRBV7-2|few|TRBJ1-4|.
TGTGCCAGCAGCTTGCTGGGTTGGGCTAATGAAAAACTGTTTTTT
CASSLLGWANEKLFF
>TRBV15|.|TRBJ1-5|TRBD1
TGTGCCACCAGCAGAGATTCACGACAGGGGGCGCGGCAGCCCCAGCATTTT
CATSRDSRQGARQPQHF
>TRBV4-1|.|TRBJ1-6|TRBD1
TGCGCCAGCAGCCAAGGGGACAGGGATTCACCCCTCCACTTT
CASSQGDRDSPLHF
>TRBV3-1|few|TRBJ1-5|TRBD1
TGTGCCAGCGGACAGGGGATTCCTAATCAGCCCCAGCATTTT
CASGQGIPNQPQHF
>TRBV12-3/TRBV12-4|.|TRBJ1-1|.
TGTGCCAGCAGTCCCCCTAGGGGATTGAACACTGAAGCTTTCTTT
CASSPPRGLNTEAFF
>TRBV20-1|.|TRBJ2-1|.
TGCAGTGCTAGAGATCCAGACACCCGCTCCTACAATGAGCAGTTCTTC
CSARDPDTRSYNEQFF
>TRBV5-1|few|TRBJ2-5|TRBD1
TGCGCCAGCAGCTCCGGGACAGGTCAAGAGACCCAGTACTTC
CASSSGTGQETQYF
>TRBV5-1|few|TRBJ2-1|TRBD1
TGCGCCAGCAGCTTGGCTCAACAGGGGGCAGGCAATGAGCAGTTCTTC
CASSLAQQGAGNEQFF
>TRBV30|.|TRBJ1-2|.
TGTGCCTGGAGTGTAGCCGGACAGCAAGTAAACTATGGCTACACCTTC
CAWSVAGQQVNYGYTF
>TRBV18|.|TRBJ2-7|.
TGTGCCAGCTCACCACAGGGGGTGGGCAACGAGCAGTACTTC
CASSPQGVGNEQYF
>TRBV7-7|.|TRBJ2-2|.
TGTGCTAGCAGCTTAGCACTAGCTGGCACCGGGGAGCTGTTTTTT
CASSLALAGTGELFF
>TRBV7-3|.|TRBJ2-5|TRBD1
TGTGCCAGCAGTGACAGGGGAGAGTACCAAGAGACCCAGTACTTC
CASSDRGEYQETQYF
>TRBV29-1|.|TRBJ2-2|.
TGCAGCGTTGAAGTAGCAGGACCCGGGGAGCTGTTTTTT
CSVEVAGPGELFF
>TRBV12-3/TRBV12-4|.|TRBJ2-7|.
TGTGCCAGCAGTTTACGAAGGGGTGAGCAGTACTTC
CASSLRRGEQYF
>TRBV2|.|TRBJ2-3|.
TGTGCCAGCCACAAAGGACAGCGTAGCACAGATACGCAGTATTTT
CASHKGQRSTDTQYF
>TRBV7-2|many|TRBJ2-7|TRBD2
TGTGCCAGCAGCCCTCCGGGACTAGCGGGAGGGCCCTACGGTGAGCAGTACTTC
CASSPPGLAGGPYGEQYF
>TRBV4-2|few|TRBJ2-1|.
TGTGCCAGCAGCGAACGGCTAGCGACGGCCTACAATGAGCAGTTCTTC
CASSERLATAYNEQFF
>TRBV4-3|.|TRBJ1-2|TRBD1
TGCGCCAGCAGCCAAGAGAACAGGGGAATCTATGGCTACACCTTC
CASSQENRGIYGYTF
>TRBV4-2|.|TRBJ2-3|.
TGTGCCAGCAGCCAAGAAAGAACCATGAGCACAGATACGCAGTATTTT
CASSQERTMSTDTQYF
>TRBV7-3|.|TRBJ1-1|.
TGTGCCAGCAGCTTCCGGGATGGAAACACTGAAGCTTTCTTT
CASSFRDGNTEAFF
>TRBV12-3/TRBV12-4|few|TRBJ2-1|TRBD2
TGTGCCAGCAGCTCTAGCGGGAGTCCCTACAATGAGCAGTTCTTC
CASSSSGSPYNEQFF
>TRBV7-7|many|TRBJ2-3|.
TGTGCCAGCAGCCAACGGGTGGCAGATACGCAGTATTTT
CASSQRVADTQYF
>TRBV7-9|.|TRBJ1-1|.
TGTGCCAGCACCCCCGGGCGGCCGGCGCAGAACACTGAAGCTTTCTTT
CASTPGRPAQNTEAFF
>TRBV7-9|many|TRBJ2-7|TRBD1
TGTGCCAGCAGGCAGGGGGAGCACTCCTACGAGCAGTACTTC
CASRQGEHSYEQYF
>TRBV27|.|TRBJ2-5|.
TGTGCCAGCAGTGTTAACGGGGAAGAGACCCAGTACTTC
CASSVNGEETQYF
>TRBV7-2|few|TRBJ1-2|.
TGTGCCAGCAGCTTAGTAAGGGCAGGGTATGGCTACACCTTC
CASSLVRAGYGYTF
>TRBV7-3|few|TRBJ2-3|TRBD2
TGTGCCAGCAGCGTAGCGGGGGGGCCACGAGATACGCAGTATTTT
CASSVAGGPRDTQYF
>TRBV9|many|TRBJ2-2|.
TGTGCCAGCAGCGTATTTATCGGGGAGCTGTTTTTT
CASSVFIGELFF
>TRBV11-1|.|TRBJ2-1|TRBD1
TGTGCCAGCAGCGTACAGGGGTCCCTTTACAATGAGCAGTTCTTC
CASSVQGSLYNEQFF
>TRBV15|.|TRBJ2-7|TRBD1
TGTGCCACCAGCACCGGGACAGGGTCCTACGAGCAGTACTTC
CATSTGTGSYEQYF
>TRBV6-2/TRBV6-3|.|TRBJ2-1|TRBD1
TGTGCCAGCACTGGTGTGACAGGGGAGATCAATGAGCAGTTCTTC
CASTGVTGEINEQFF
>TRBV9|.|TRBJ2-3|TRBD1
TGTGCCAGCAGCACACCCAGGACAGGGACGAGGACAGATACGCAGTATTTT
CASSTPRTGTRTDTQYF
>TRBV5-1|.|TRBJ2-1|TRBD2
TGCGCCAGCAGCCAAGGGTCTATAGCGGGAGGGTACAATGAGCAGTTCTTC
CASSQGSIAGGYNEQFF
>TRBV4-3|few|TRBJ2-3|.
TGCGCCAGCAGCCAGGGCCTAAGATCGACTCGCACAGATACGCAGTATTTT
CASSQGLRSTRTDTQYF
>TRBV20-1|.|TRBJ2-7|TRBD2
TGCAGTGCTAGTCGACTAGCGGGGGCCGAGCAGTACTTC
CSASRLAGAEQYF
>TRBV7-6|.|TRBJ2-7|TRBD2
TGTGCCAGCAGCTCCCTAGCGGGAGGGTTCTACGAGCAGTACTTC
CASSSLAGGFYEQYF
>TRBV21-1|once|TRBJ1-2|.
TGTGCCAGCAGCGGCCGGGACGTCTTCGATAACTATGGCTACACCTTC
CASSGRDVFDNYGYTF
>TRBV7-8|many|TRBJ2-7|TRBD2
TGTGCCAGCACCAGGACTAGCGGGCCCTACGAGCAGTACTTC
CASTRTSGPYEQYF
>TRBV24-1|.|TRBJ2-1|TRBD2
TGTGCCACCAGTGATTCACTAGCGGGGTACTACAATGAGCAGTTCTTC
CATSDSLAGYYNEQFF
>TRBV12-5|few|TRBJ1-2|TRBD1
TGTGCTAGTGGTTTGGGAGGGGGCGTGTATGGCTACACCTTC
CASGLGGGVYGYTF
>TRBV11-2|.|TRBJ2-5|TRBD2
TGTGCCAGCAGCTTAGATTCTGTCGGGGGGGCTGTCCATGAGACCCAGTACTTC
CASSLDSVGGAVHETQYF
>TRBV24-1|few|TRBJ2-5|.
TGTGCCACCAGTGACGGTGTGGAGACCCAGTACTTC
CATSDGVETQYF
>TRBV19|few|TRBJ2-3|.
TGTGCCAGTAGTATAGGGACAGCGATTAGCACAGATACGCAGTATTTT
CASSIGTAISTDTQYF
>TRBV5-1|.|TRBJ1-2|TRBD1
TGCGCCAGCAGCTCCGGTGTCCGGGACAGGGGCTATGGCTACACCTTC
CASSSGVRDRGYGYTF
>TRBV3-1|few|TRBJ2-1|.
TGTGCCAGCAGCCAAGATCGGCTTACAACCTACAATGAGCAGTTCTTC
CASSQDRLTTYNEQFF
>TRBV7-8|.|TRBJ1-1|TRBD1
TGTGCCAGCAGCTTAGTGGTTGGGGACAGCCACGGAAACACTGAAGCTTTCTTT
CASSLVVGDSHGNTEAFF
>TRBV20-1|few|TRBJ1-5|.
TGCAGTGCTAGTCGGAGGAGAAGCAATCAGCCCCAGCATTTT
CSASRRRSNQPQHF